Listed here are 4 T cell receptor beta chains from one sample, sequenced in a study of blood T cell repertoires in COVID-19. Repertoires were generated with immunoSEQ multiplex PCR, while TCRdb's copy carries only in-frame clones and drops some. The table shows about 180,000 clones, with approximately 84% occurring only once. The sample comprised PBMCs or T cells enriched from blood (not recorded which). The receptors originated from a human donor with acute COVID-19. The donor label of this sample is uncertain.

As DNA, the CDR3 is TGTGCCAGCAGCCAAGAAGGGGGACAGCACTATGGCTACACCTTC. Amino acids: CASSQEGGQHYGYTF. The V and J genes are TRBV3-1 (or the pseudogene TRBV3-2) and TRBJ1-2; 7 bases line up with TRBD1. J lost 3 bases, V lost 0 bases, and 4 bases had no gene match. Germline loops: CDR1 LGHDT, CDR2 YNNKEL (reference sequence). CDR3 length: 15 amino acids.

This clone showed up just once. Other DNA sequences in this specimen translate into the identical CDR3. The rearrangement links TRBV20-1 to TRBJ1-1; D is possibly TRBD1 (5 bases). V lost 3 bases, J lost 8 bases, and 10 bases lay in between. Germline V gene data show CDR1 as DFQATT and CDR2 as SNEGSKA (reference sequence). This CDR3 contains 11 residues. The chain's CDR3 is CSARDRGEAFF. CDR3 nucleotides: TGCAGTGCTAGGGACCGGGGGGAAGCTTTCTTT.

The CDR3 loop is CASSPSRSGYTF. The CDR3 DNA sequence: TGTGCCAGCAGCCCTAGCCGTTCCGGCTACACCTTC. The chain links TRBV11-2 to TRBJ1-2; no reliable D call. The germline V and J ends were trimmed by 5 bases and 8 bases, with 12 bases remaining between them. CDR3 size: 12 residues. CDR1 is SGHAT and CDR2 is FQNNGV in the germline V gene.

The genes are TRBV2 and TRBJ1-1; possibly TRBD1 for D (5 bases). V shed 4 bases and J shed 1 base, with 19 bases lying between them. The germline V gene encodes CDR1 SNHLY and CDR2 FYNNEI. This CDR3 contains 17 residues. The CDR3 region has the DNA TGTGCCAGCAGTGTAGGAGGGGCTGCGGGGAGGAACACTGAAGCTTTCTTT. Its protein is CASSVGGAAGRNTEAFF.